The 4 T cell receptor beta chains reported below all come from one sample, sequenced in a study of T cell repertoires in cytomegalovirus infection. TCRdb processed the reads anew with MiXCR; each CDR3 protein has one entry. Among about 400,000 distinct CDR3 sequences listed, about a sixth were seen once. Sample: PBMCs. The receptors derive from a human donor in good health (CMV status not recorded). Some clones in this sample may be carry-over from other donors' samples.

This clonotype was counted a few times. The V and J genes are TRBV19 and TRBJ1-5, with D hard to call. With 6 bases removed from V and 3 bases from J, the gap between germline ends came to 15 bases. The CDR3 has 15 amino acids. Germline V gene sequence: CDR1 LNHDA, CDR2 SQIVND (reference sequence). In DNA, the CDR3 is TGTGCCAGTAGCCCCCTGAGCAGTCTCAATCAGCCCCAGCATTTT. Translation: CASSPLSSLNQPQHF.

There are a few counts of this clonotype. The chain carries TRBV9 and TRBJ1-1; D not resolved. The germline gives CDR1 SGDLS, CDR2 YYNGEE. V lost 0 bases, J lost 0 bases, and 6 bases lay in between. This CDR3 is built from 14 residues. The CDR3 coding sequence is TGTGCCAGCAGCGTAGACCCCCTGAACACTGAAGCTTTCTTT. Amino acids: CASSVDPLNTEAFF.

This clonotype was observed at least ten times. The CDR3: CASSPWGGEFSGTQYF. The CDR3 nucleotides are TGTGCCAGCAGCCCCTGGGGCGGGGAGTTCAGCGGGACCCAGTACTTC. The chain combines TRBV7-9 with TRBJ2-5, with D possibly being TRBD2 (6 bases). Germline V gene lookup returns CDR1 SEHNR and CDR2 FQNEAQ (reference sequence). V was clipped by 5 bases and J by 7 bases, with 23 bases between them. This CDR3 is built from 16 residues. The entire variable domain, with the rest obtained from reference TRBV7-9 and TRBJ2-5, is as follows: DTGVSQNPRHKITKRGQNVTFRCDPISEHNRLYWYRQTLGQGPEFLTYFQNEAQLEKSRLLSDRFSAERPKGSFSTLEIQRTEQGDSAMYLCASSPWGGEFSGTQYFGPGTRLLVL.

V usage is TRBV20-1 and J usage is TRBJ2-5; 13 positions agree with TRBD2. CDR1 and CDR2 from the germline V gene are DFQATT and SNEGSKA (reference sequence). CDR3 size: 18 residues. The V and J ends lost 6 bases and 4 bases, in that order; junction bases with no gene match: 17. The CDR3 reads CSAHHLTSGGSGGETQYF. CDR3 bases: TGCAGTGCACACCACCTGACTAGCGGGGGGTCGGGTGGAGAGACCCAGTACTTC.